The source of this TCR beta chain is a study of T cells in Graves' hyperthyroidism and ophthalmopathy. The sample holds many counts of this clonotype. Per germline, CDR1 SGHTA and CDR2 FQGTGA. V lost 5 bases and J lost 5, with 15 bases in between. This CDR3 comprises 14 residues. Using RNA transcripts as the source, TCR beta CDR3 regions were amplified. Using the HTBI primer set, a first-round RT-PCR was run on the TCR CDR3. TCRdb redid the calling of the multiplex PCR reads with MiXCR, one entry per CDR3 protein. The data show some 600,000 distinct CDR3 sequences, about 14% seen once. Hyperthyroidism was newly diagnosed in patients aged 18 to 65 (duration under 2 months). Preceding any ophthalmopathy symptoms, the blood sample dates from first hyperthyroidism diagnosis.

The rearrangement joins TRBV7-3 to TRBJ1-1; D is perhaps TRBD1 (6 bases). Sequences were obtained from blood. The clonotype originates from a woman aged 25 to 45 with Graves' hyperthyroidism that later progressed to Graves' ophthalmopathy. CDR3 nucleotide sequence: TGTGCCAGCAGCGCGACAGGTGGGGTGACTGAAGCTTTCTTT. It codes for CASSATGGVTEAFF.